This passage covers 21 T cell receptor beta chains from one sample sequenced in a study of CD8 T cells in ankylosing spondylitis. TCRdb reprocessed the 5' RACE reads with MiXCR, giving one entry per CDR3 protein. The data show some 38,000 distinct CDR3 sequences, with about 9.3% seen just once and about a sixth held by the top ten. Sequenced sample: blood, either unsorted or a sorted T cell fraction (not recorded which). The origin of the receptors is a male donor with ankylosing spondylitis or in good health (not recorded which).

The gene calls are TRBV20-1 and TRBJ1-3, with D tentatively TRBD1 (5 bases). The CDR3 contains 15 residues. The ends were cut back, 6 bases at V and 0 bases at J, with 15 bases in the middle. From germline, CDR1 is DFQATT and CDR2 SNEGSKA (reference sequence). The CDR3 nucleotides are TGCAGTGCGTATCCCGGGACGAACTCTGGAAACACCATATATTTT. Translating it yields CSAYPGTNSGNTIYF.

The table lists this clonotype with many counts. V gene TRBV7-9 combines with J gene TRBJ2-7, with 9 bases that match TRBD2. V lost 0 bases and J lost 6; bases outside the gene matches: 9. Germline V lookup: CDR1 SEHNR, CDR2 FQNEAQ (reference sequence). CDR3 length: 16 residues. CDR3 loop: CASSLASQRGVIEQYF. In DNA, the CDR3 is TGTGCCAGCAGCTTAGCTTCTCAGCGGGGGGTAATCGAGCAGTACTTC. The whole variable domain, remainder taken from reference TRBV7-9 and TRBJ2-7, is DTGVSQNPRHKITKRGQNVTFRCDPISEHNRLYWYRQTLGQGPEFLTYFQNEAQLEKSRLLSDRFSAERPKGSFSTLEIQRTEQGDSAMYLCASSLASQRGVIEQYFGPGTRLTVT.

This clonotype occurred many times. V usage is TRBV5-1 and J usage is TRBJ1-1, with D tentatively TRBD1 (6 bases). The CDR3 extends over 14 amino acids. Trimming removed 2 bases from V and 5 bases from J, with 13 bases in between. In germline, CDR1 is SGHRS, CDR2 YFSETQ. The DNA for the CDR3 is TGCGCCAGCAGCTTTAGTGGGGGCGGTACTGAAGCTTTCTTT. Translation gives CASSFSGGGTEAFF.

This clonotype has at least ten counts. V is TRBV10-3 and J is TRBJ2-2; D tentatively fits TRBD1 or TRBD2 (5 bases each). In germline, CDR1 is ENHRY, CDR2 SYGVKD. The CDR3 is 14 amino acids. Trimming left V 3 bases short and J 7 bases short, with 12 bases between. The CDR3 region is CAISDRDGSGELFF. The CDR3 DNA sequence: TGTGCCATCAGTGACCGGGACGGTAGCGGGGAGCTGTTTTTT.

The V call is TRBV19, the J call TRBJ1-1, with D possibly TRBD1 on 5 matching bases. The CDR3 contains 14 residues. In germline, CDR1 is LNHDA, CDR2 SQIVND (reference sequence). Trimming shortened V by 5 bases and J by 5 bases, and 15 bases separated the two germline ends. CDR3: CASSPHPGGTEAFF. The CDR3 DNA follows: TGTGCCAGTAGTCCTCACCCCGGGGGGACTGAAGCTTTCTTT.

This clonotype showed up many times. This chain links TRBV5-1 with TRBJ2-5, with a tentative D call TRBD1 (7 bases). V lost 10 bases, J lost 1 base, and 14 bases lay in between. Germline V gene sequence: CDR1 SGHRS, CDR2 YFSETQ. The CDR3 length is 13 residues. This chain's CDR3 is CAARQGLQETQYF. In DNA form, the CDR3 reads TGCGCCGCAAGACAGGGACTCCAAGAGACCCAGTACTTC.

This clonotype was recorded a few times. The chain uses TRBV6-5 and TRBJ2-1; 11 bases fit TRBD2. Germline V CDR1 and CDR2: MNHEY, SVGAGI. CDR3 length: 19 amino acids. Unmatched junction bases numbered 11, after V lost 4 bases and J lost 0 bases. In DNA, the CDR3 is TGTGCCAGCAGTTCCCGGGGAAGGGGACTAGCGGTCTCCTACAATGAGCAGTTCTTC. Translating gives CASSSRGRGLAVSYNEQFF.

In this sample, this clonotype turned up many times. The V and J genes are TRBV11-2 and TRBJ1-4, with unresolved D. Germline CDR1 and CDR2: SGHAT and FQNNGV. V was cut by 5 bases and J by 6 bases, with 19 bases left in between. This CDR3 has 16 residues. The CDR3 nucleotides read TGTGCCAGCAGCGGAAGGCGGTATTCCGCGGATGAAAAACTGTTTTTT. Translated, it gives CASSGRRYSADEKLFF.

The V gene is TRBV4-3, the J gene TRBJ2-1; D perhaps matches TRBD2 (5 bases). The CDR3 is 15 residues long. CDR1 LGHNA and CDR2 YSLEER come from the germline V gene. Between the trimmed V and J ends, which lost 1 base and 0 bases, there was a span of 7 bases. Here the CDR3 DNA reads TGCGCCAGCAGCCAAGTTCGGGGCTCCTACAATGAGCAGTTCTTC. As protein: CASSQVRGSYNEQFF.

This clonotype was observed many times. The chain links TRBV14 to TRBJ2-7, with a possible D match to TRBD2 (6 bases). V was trimmed by 4 bases and J by 6 bases, leaving 13 bases between them. The CDR3 is 13 amino acids. The germline V gene has CDR1 SGHDN and CDR2 FVKESK. In DNA form, the CDR3 reads TGTGCCAGCAGCCTCCCCGGGGGTAGCGAGCAGTACTTC. Amino acids: CASSLPGGSEQYF.

This clonotype has a count of ten or more. The chain couples TRBV2 to TRBJ2-3, with D possibly TRBD2 on 6 matching bases. There are 15 residues in the CDR3. CDR1 is SNHLY and CDR2 is FYNNEI in the germline V gene. Between the trimmed V and J ends, which lost 6 bases and 2 bases, there was a span of 15 bases. CDR3 region: CASSLPGRDTDTQYF. CDR3 nucleotide sequence: TGTGCCAGCAGCCTGCCGGGGCGGGACACAGATACGCAGTATTTT. Variable domain in full (rest from reference TRBV2 and TRBJ2-3): EPEVTQTPSHQVTQMGQEVILRCVPISNHLYFYWYRQILGQKVEFLVSFYNNEISEKSEIFDDQFSVERPDGSNFTLKIRSTKLEDSAMYFCASSLPGRDTDTQYFGPGTRLTVL.

This clonotype appeared a few times. The V gene is TRBV6-1, the J gene TRBJ2-1; 7 bases fit TRBD2. The germline CDR1 and CDR2 sequences are MNHNS and SASEGT. This CDR3 is built from 15 residues. V lost 7 bases, J lost 0 bases, and 6 bases stayed unmatched. The CDR3 sequence is CASTRDYGSYNEQFF. CDR3 nucleotide sequence: TGTGCCAGCACCCGGGACTACGGCTCCTACAATGAGCAGTTCTTC.

This clonotype showed up many times. The chain combines TRBV18 with TRBJ2-5, with a possible D match to TRBD2 (6 bases). Germline values: CDR1 KGHSH, CDR2 LQKENI. The CDR3 sequence is 18 residues long. Trimming shortened V by 3 bases and J by 3 bases, and 23 bases separated the two germline ends. The DNA of the CDR3 is TGTGCCAGCTCACCGGTGTGGGAGAACGTCGGCGGGGAAGAGACCCAGTACTTC. This encodes CASSPVWENVGGEETQYF.

This clonotype was counted at least ten times. V usage is TRBV20-1 and J usage is TRBJ2-4; TRBD1 matches 7 bases. Germline CDR1 reads DFQATT; CDR2 reads SNEGSKA (reference sequence). The CDR3 length is 14 residues. V dropped 3 bases and J dropped 8; count of bases not matched to a gene: 10. CDR3 DNA sequence: TGCAGTGCTAGTGGCCGGGACAGCTCAGACATTCAGTACTTC. As protein: CSASGRDSSDIQYF.

This clonotype was found many times. The chain has TRBV10-3 and TRBJ1-5; 9 nucleotides line up with TRBD1. The J segment lost 5 bases and the V segment lost 6 bases, leaving 5 bases of the junction unmatched. Germline CDR1 is ENHRY and CDR2 is SYGVKD. CDR3 length: 14 residues. The CDR3 loop is CAIRGQGEHQPQHF. The CDR3 bases are TGTGCCATCAGGGGACAGGGAGAGCATCAGCCCCAGCATTTT.

This clonotype was recorded many times. The genes are TRBV5-1 and TRBJ2-1; D is unresolved. The CDR3 extends over 13 amino acids. The germline CDR1 and CDR2 sequences are SGHRS and YFSETQ. Trimming took 4 bases from V and 1 from J, leaving 6 bases between them. In DNA form, the CDR3 reads TGCGCCAGCAGCGAACAGTCCTACAATGAGCAGTTCTTC. It translates to CASSEQSYNEQFF.

There are many counts of this clonotype. The V call is TRBV20-1, the J call TRBJ1-1; D gene unclear. Germline lookup yields CDR1 DFQATT and CDR2 SNEGSKA (reference sequence). V lost 1 base and J 7 bases, leaving 16 bases between the germline ends. This CDR3 spans 14 amino acids. CDR3 in DNA: TGCAGTGCTAGAGTCCCTGTAGGGCAGGTTGAAGCTTTCTTT. It specifies CSARVPVGQVEAFF.

This clonotype was detected many times. The CDR3 loop reads CASSLHPGHSYGYTF. The DNA for the CDR3 is TGTGCCAGCAGTTTACACCCGGGACATAGCTATGGCTACACCTTC. This chain connects TRBV12-3 or TRBV12-4 to TRBJ1-2, with a weak D call TRBD1 (6 bases). The CDR3 runs 15 residues. The germline V and J ends were trimmed by 2 bases and 4 bases, with 14 bases remaining between them.

This clonotype was seen repeatedly, ten times or more. The V call is TRBV20-1, the J call TRBJ2-7, with D tentatively TRBD2 (6 bases). The CDR3 is 15 amino acids. Deletions cut 3 bases from V and 7 bases from J, with 22 bases between. Germline V gene data show CDR1 as DFQATT and CDR2 as SNEGSKA (reference sequence). The CDR3 sequence: CSARTEWREFGEQYF. The DNA of the CDR3 is TGCAGTGCTAGGACGGAGTGGAGGGAGTTTGGAGAGCAGTACTTC.

This clonotype was counted many times. The V gene is TRBV11-2, the J gene TRBJ1-1, with D possibly being TRBD1 (5 bases). From germline, CDR1 is SGHAT and CDR2 FQNNGV. Trimming removed 1 base at V and 11 bases at J, with 11 bases between. The CDR3 runs 12 residues. The CDR3 coding sequence is TGTGCCAGCAGCTTAGTAAGGGGTTATGCTTTCTTT. This encodes CASSLVRGYAFF.

The J gene is TRBJ2-5, the V gene TRBV9; 11 bases are shared with TRBD2. Trimming at V came to 3 bases and at J to 4 bases, leaving 2 bases not matched to a gene. Germline V gene lookup returns CDR1 SGDLS and CDR2 YYNGEE. The CDR3 length is 14 residues. The CDR3 spells CASSAGLAAETQYF. Written as DNA, the CDR3 is TGTGCCAGCAGCGCGGGACTAGCGGCAGAGACCCAGTACTTC.